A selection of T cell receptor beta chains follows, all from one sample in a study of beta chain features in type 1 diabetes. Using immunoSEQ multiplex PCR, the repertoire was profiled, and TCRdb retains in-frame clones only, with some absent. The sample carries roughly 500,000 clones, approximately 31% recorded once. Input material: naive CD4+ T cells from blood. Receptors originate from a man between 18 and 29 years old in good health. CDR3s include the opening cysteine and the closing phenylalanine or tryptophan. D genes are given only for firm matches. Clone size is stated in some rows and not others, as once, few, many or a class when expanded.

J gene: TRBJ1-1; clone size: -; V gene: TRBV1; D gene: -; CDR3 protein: CTSSRGPQGTEAFF; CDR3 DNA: TGCACCAGCAGCCGCGGGCCGCAGGGGACTGAAGCTTTCTTT
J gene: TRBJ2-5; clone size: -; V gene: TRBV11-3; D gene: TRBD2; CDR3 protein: CASSLHGRGTETQYF; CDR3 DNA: TGTGCCAGCAGCTTACACGGGAGGGGAACGGAGACCCAGTACTTC
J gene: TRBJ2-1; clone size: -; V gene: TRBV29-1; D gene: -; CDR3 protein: CSVAGTKLSYNEQFF; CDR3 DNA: TGCAGCGTCGCCGGGACCAAACTCTCCTACAATGAGCAGTTCTTC
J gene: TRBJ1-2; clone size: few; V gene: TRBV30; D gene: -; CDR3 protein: CAWVSGGYTF; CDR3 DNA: TGTGCCTGGGTATCGGGCGGCTACACCTTC
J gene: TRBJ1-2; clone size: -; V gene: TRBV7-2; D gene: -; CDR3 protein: CASSLVAVSGYGYTF; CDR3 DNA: TGTGCCAGCAGCTTAGTGGCGGTTTCGGGCTATGGCTACACCTTC
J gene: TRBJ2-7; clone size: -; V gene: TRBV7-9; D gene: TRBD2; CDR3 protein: CASSLVRWTSGSAYEQYF; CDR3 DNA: TGTGCCAGCAGCTTAGTAAGGTGGACTAGCGGATCGGCCTACGAGCAGTACTTC
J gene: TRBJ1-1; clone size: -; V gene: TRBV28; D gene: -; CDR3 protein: CASSLRSGHNTEAFF; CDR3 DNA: TGTGCCAGCAGTTTAAGGTCCGGACACAACACTGAAGCTTTCTTT
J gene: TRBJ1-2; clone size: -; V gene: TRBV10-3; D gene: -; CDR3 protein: CAAGARDGYGYTF; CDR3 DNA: TGTGCCGCTGGAGCCAGGGATGGGTATGGCTACACCTTC
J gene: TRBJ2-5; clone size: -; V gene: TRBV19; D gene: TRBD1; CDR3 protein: CASSQTGGIQETQYF; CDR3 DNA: TGTGCCAGCTCACAGACAGGGGGTATCCAAGAGACCCAGTACTTC
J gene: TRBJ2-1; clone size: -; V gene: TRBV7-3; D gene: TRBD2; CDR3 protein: CASSAVGREGFEQFF; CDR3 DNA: TGTGCCAGCAGCGCCGTGGGGCGGGAGGGTTTTGAGCAGTTCTTC
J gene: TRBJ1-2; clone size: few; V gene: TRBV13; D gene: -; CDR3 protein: CASSWGDTSYTF; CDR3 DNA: TGTGCCAGCAGCTGGGGGGACACAAGCTACACCTTC
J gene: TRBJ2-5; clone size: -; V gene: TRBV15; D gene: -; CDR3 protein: CATSRDAGFQETQYF; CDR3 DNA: TGTGCCACCAGCAGAGATGCGGGGTTCCAAGAGACCCAGTACTTC
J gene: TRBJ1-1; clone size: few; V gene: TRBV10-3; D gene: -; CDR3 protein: CAISEGVGTEAFF; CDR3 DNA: TGTGCCATCAGTGAAGGGGTCGGCACTGAAGCTTTCTTT
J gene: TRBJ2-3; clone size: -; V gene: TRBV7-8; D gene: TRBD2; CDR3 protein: CASSPGLAGGDTQYF; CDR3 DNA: TGTGCCAGCAGCCCGGGACTAGCGGGAGGGGATACGCAGTATTTT
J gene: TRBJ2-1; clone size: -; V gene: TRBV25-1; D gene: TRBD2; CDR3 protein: CASSDSWRASGSEQFF; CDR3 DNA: TGTGCCAGCAGTGACAGTTGGCGGGCTAGCGGGAGTGAGCAGTTCTTC
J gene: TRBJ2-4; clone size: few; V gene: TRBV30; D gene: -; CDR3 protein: CAWSVGYVGVRLAKNIQYF; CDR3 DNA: TGTGCCTGGAGTGTAGGGTATGTGGGCGTACGACTAGCCAAAAACATTCAGTACTTC
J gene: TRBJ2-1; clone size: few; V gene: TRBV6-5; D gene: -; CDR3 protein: CASSPIEYNEQFF; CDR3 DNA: TGTGCCAGCAGCCCCATAGAGTACAATGAGCAGTTCTTC
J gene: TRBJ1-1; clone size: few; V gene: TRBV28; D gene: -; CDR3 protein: CASSPFNTEAFF; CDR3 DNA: TGTGCCAGCAGTCCCTTTAACACTGAAGCTTTCTTT
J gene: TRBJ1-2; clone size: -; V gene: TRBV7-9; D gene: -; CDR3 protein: CASSQGDAGLDYGYTF; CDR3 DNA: TGTGCCAGCAGCCAAGGCGACGCGGGGCTGGACTATGGCTACACCTTC
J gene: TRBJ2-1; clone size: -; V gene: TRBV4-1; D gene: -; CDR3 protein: CASSHPGQRVYEQFF; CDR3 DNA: TGCGCCAGCAGCCATCCGGGACAGCGGGTCTATGAGCAGTTCTTC
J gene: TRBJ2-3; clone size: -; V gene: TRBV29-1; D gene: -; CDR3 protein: CSVTGKARAPDTQYF; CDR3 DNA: TGCAGCGTTACGGGGAAGGCCAGGGCCCCAGATACGCAGTATTTT
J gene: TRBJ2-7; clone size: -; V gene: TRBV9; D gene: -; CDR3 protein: CASSRGRSSYEQYF; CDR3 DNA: TGTGCCAGCAGCCGGGGCAGGTCCTCCTACGAGCAGTACTTC
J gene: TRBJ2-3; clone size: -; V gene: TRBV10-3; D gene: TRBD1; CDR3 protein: CAISRDRGLTDTQYF; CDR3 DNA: TGTGCCATCAGTCGGGACAGGGGGCTGACAGATACGCAGTATTTT